The 32 T cell receptor beta chains reported below all come from one sample, sequenced in a study of cytomegalovirus exposure and HLA in healthy donors. The PCR used 60 Vbeta and 13 Jbeta primers. Repertoires were generated with immunoSEQ multiplex PCR, while TCRdb's copy carries only in-frame clones and drops some. The sample has around 100,000 clones, 55% to 75% seen once. The source material was PBMCs. These receptors came from a young woman in good health and CMV-seropositive.

V is TRBV15 and J is TRBJ1-1, with TRBD1 as a possible D gene (5 bases). CDR1 and CDR2 from the germline V gene are LNHNV and YYDKDF (reference sequence). CDR3 length equals 15 residues. Trimming took off 0 bases at V and 11 bases at J, with 19 bases between the two ends. CDR3 residues: CATSRDNPSPGPAFF. The CDR3 DNA sequence: TGTGCCACCAGCAGAGATAACCCAAGTCCAGGGCCCGCTTTCTTT.

This chain links TRBV5-1 with TRBJ2-5, with 8 bases that match TRBD1. CDR3 size: 15 residues. J gave up 1 base and V 4 bases, and 6 bases lay outside the gene matches. CDR1 and CDR2 (germline): SGHRS, YFSETQ. Here the CDR3 reads CASSGGTGPQETQYF. The CDR3 nucleotides read TGCGCCAGCAGCGGGGGGACAGGCCCCCAAGAGACCCAGTACTTC.

The rearrangement links TRBV5-1 to TRBJ1-3; D is perhaps TRBD1 (5 bases). Germline CDR1 reads SGHRS; CDR2 reads YFSETQ. This CDR3 has 17 residues. V gave up 3 bases and J gave up 1 base, with 17 bases separating them. CDR3 DNA: TGCGCCAGCAGCTCGGGGGACGCCTGGACTTCTGGAAACACCATATATTTT. Amino acids: CASSSGDAWTSGNTIYF.

The chain has TRBV5-6 and TRBJ2-2; 7 bases map to TRBD1. The CDR3 loop spans 14 amino acids. Looked up from germline, CDR1 is SGHDT and CDR2 is YYEEEE. The V gene end was trimmed by 0 bases and the J gene end by 7 bases; junction bases not matched to a gene: 3. CDR3 DNA sequence: TGTGCCAGCAGCTTGGTAGGGGGCGGCGGGGAGCTGTTTTTT. Protein: CASSLVGGGGELFF.

The chain has TRBV15 and TRBJ1-4; tentative D call: TRBD1 (6 bases). V was cut by 1 base and J by 1 base, with 10 bases left in between. Germline V gene data show CDR1 as LNHNV and CDR2 as YYDKDF (reference sequence). The CDR3 has 16 amino acids. CDR3 DNA sequence: TGTGCCACCAGCAGAGGGGGACACGGAACTAATGAAAAACTGTTTTTT. Residues: CATSRGGHGTNEKLFF.

This sequence joins TRBV4-2 and TRBJ1-1, with 7 nucleotides matching TRBD1. The ends lost 4 bases at V and 4 bases at J; junction bases unmatched: 6. The CDR3 spans 14 residues. CDR1 is LGHNA and CDR2 is YNFKEQ in the germline V gene. The CDR3 DNA reads TGTGCCAGCAGCCGCGGCGCAGGGGGCACTGAAGCTTTCTTT. Translating it yields CASSRGAGGTEAFF.

This clone was found a few times. The J gene is TRBJ2-3, the V gene TRBV5-4; D gene ambiguous. Germline CDR1 and CDR2: SGHNT and YYREEE (reference sequence). The CDR3 loop spans 15 amino acids. Between the trimmed V and J ends, which lost 4 bases and 4 bases, there was a span of 16 bases. The CDR3 sequence: CASSPGIIGADTQYF. DNA of the CDR3: TGTGCCAGCAGCCCGGGTATAATCGGAGCAGATACGCAGTATTTT. Based on the CDR3 plus reference TRBV5-4 and TRBJ2-3, the full variable domain is ETGVTQSPTHLIKTRGQQVTLRCSSQSGHNTVSWYQQALGQGPQFIFQYYREEENGRGNFPPRFSGLQFPNYSSELNVNALELDDSALYLCASSPGIIGADTQYFGPGTRLTVL.

The V call is TRBV18, the J call TRBJ2-2; D is perhaps TRBD1 (5 bases). The CDR3 contains 16 residues. V was shortened by 2 bases and J by 6 bases, with 16 bases between the two germline ends. From germline, CDR1 is KGHSH and CDR2 LQKENI. CDR3 residues: CASSPSQGSFPGELFF. CDR3 sequence (DNA): TGTGCCAGCTCACCATCGCAGGGTAGTTTTCCCGGGGAGCTGTTTTTT.

The V gene is TRBV7-9, the J gene TRBJ2-3; D not resolved. The length of the CDR3 is 12 residues. The V gene's germline CDR1 is SEHNR and CDR2 FQNEAQ (reference sequence). With 6 bases removed from V and 1 base from J, the gap between germline ends came to 5 bases. The CDR3, as DNA: TGTGCCAGCAGTCTCGGCACAGATACGCAGTATTTT. As protein: CASSLGTDTQYF.

The chain links TRBV5-1 to TRBJ2-5; TRBD1 aligns across 8 bases. This CDR3 contains 15 residues. The germline gives CDR1 SGHRS, CDR2 YFSETQ. V lost 1 base to trimming and J lost 2 bases; unmatched junction nucleotides: 4. This chain's CDR3 is CASSLPQGEQETQYF. In DNA, the CDR3 is TGCGCCAGCAGCTTGCCACAGGGGGAACAAGAGACCCAGTACTTC.

J is TRBJ2-7 and V is TRBV5-1; 10 bases fit TRBD1. J lost 2 bases, V lost 3 bases, and 2 bases had no gene match. Per germline, CDR1 SGHRS and CDR2 YFSETQ. This CDR3 has 14 residues. The CDR3 nucleotides are TGCGCCAGCAGCTACGGGACAGGGGCCTACGAGCAGTACTTC. This sequence encodes CASSYGTGAYEQYF.

V usage is TRBV14 and J usage is TRBJ1-2, with D possibly TRBD1 on 5 matching bases. The germline V gene encodes CDR1 SGHDN and CDR2 FVKESK. V lost 3 bases to trimming and J lost 4 bases, with 12 bases between them. This CDR3 region has 14 residues. The CDR3 bases are TGTGCCAGCAGCCAGATTGCAGGGTTCTATGGCTACACCTTC. This gives the protein CASSQIAGFYGYTF.

This chain uses TRBV6-1 with TRBJ2-1; D remains unclear. This CDR3 is 14 amino acids long. Germline V gene lookup returns CDR1 MNHNS and CDR2 SASEGT. Trimming stripped 9 bases from V and 0 bases from J, with 12 bases between. CDR3 DNA sequence: TGTGCCAGTCTAGTTCCCCTCTCCTACAATGAGCAGTTCTTC. This sequence encodes CASLVPLSYNEQFF.

This clone has only a few counts. The V gene is TRBV29-1, the J gene TRBJ1-3; D is undetermined. Per germline, CDR1 SQVTM and CDR2 ANQGSEA. CDR3 size: 11 residues. V was clipped by 7 bases and J by 1 base, with 5 bases between them. The CDR3 loop reads CSAGSGNTIYF. CDR3 DNA: TGCAGCGCGGGTTCTGGAAACACCATATATTTT.

In this sample, this clone turned up a few times. The rearrangement links TRBV9 to TRBJ2-1; possibly TRBD2 for D (6 bases). CDR3 length: 15 residues. Trimming shortened V by 3 bases and J by 4 bases, and 14 bases separated the two germline ends. From germline, CDR1 is SGDLS and CDR2 YYNGEE. For the CDR3, the DNA is TGTGCCAGCAGCGGGGGACTGGACGATTACAATGAGCAGTTCTTC. Its translation: CASSGGLDDYNEQFF. The complete variable domain, with remaining parts taken from reference TRBV9 and TRBJ2-1, reads DSGVTQTPKHLITATGQRVTLRCSPRSGDLSVYWYQQSLDQGLQFLIQYYNGEERAKGNILERFSAQQFPDLHSELNLSSLELGDSALYFCASSGGLDDYNEQFFGPGTRLTVL.

The V and J genes are TRBV27 and TRBJ2-7, with D possibly being TRBD2 (6 bases). The germline CDR1 and CDR2 sequences are MNHEY and SMNVEV (reference sequence). The CDR3 sequence is 15 residues long. V was trimmed by 4 bases and J by 1 base, leaving 14 bases between them. The CDR3 bases are TGTGCCAGCAGTTCGAGGCGGGATCGTTCCTACGAGCAGTACTTC. It codes for CASSSRRDRSYEQYF.

The gene calls are TRBV9 and TRBJ2-7; weak D call: TRBD1 (5 bases). V was cut by 1 base and J by 0 bases, with 11 bases left in between. Per the germline V gene, CDR1 is SGDLS and CDR2 is YYNGEE. The CDR3 length is 15 residues. CDR3 coding DNA: TGTGCCAGCAGCGTATCTGCAGGGTCCTCCTACGAGCAGTACTTC. It specifies CASSVSAGSSYEQYF.

This clone has more than one count but fewer than ten. The chain employs TRBV6-1 and TRBJ1-5; 10 bases are shared with TRBD1. There are 16 residues in the CDR3. The germline CDR1 and CDR2 sequences are MNHNS and SASEGT. V was pared by 4 bases and J by 3 bases, with 6 bases of the junction left unmatched. Written as DNA, the CDR3 is TGTGCCAGCAGTGTAGAGACAGGGGGCTTCAATCAGCCCCAGCATTTT. It specifies CASSVETGGFNQPQHF.

The chain is built from TRBV7-3 and TRBJ2-3, with D tentatively TRBD2 (5 bases). The CDR3 runs 14 residues. Per the germline V gene, CDR1 is SGHTA and CDR2 is FQGTGA. V was trimmed by 5 bases and J by 10 bases, leaving 19 bases between them. The CDR3 is CASSTFRETWAQYF. In nucleotides, the CDR3 is TGTGCCAGCAGCACCTTCCGGGAAACCTGGGCGCAGTATTTT. The variable domain in full, with the rest retrieved from reference TRBV7-3 and TRBJ2-3, is GAGVSQTPSNKVTEKGKYVELRCDPISGHTALYWYRQSLGQGPEFLIYFQGTGAADDSGLPNDRFFAVRPEGSVSTLKIQRTERGDSAVYLCASSTFRETWAQYFGPGTRLTVL.

The rearrangement uses TRBV11-2 and TRBJ2-1, with 10 bases lining up with TRBD2. This CDR3 spans 17 amino acids. Germline V lookup: CDR1 SGHAT, CDR2 FQNNGV. V trimming: 1 base; J trimming: 4 bases; junction bases outside the gene matches: 7. The CDR3 bases are TGTGCCAGCAGCTTAGGGCTAGCGGGGGCCCTTTACAATGAGCAGTTCTTC. Protein product: CASSLGLAGALYNEQFF.

The chain joins TRBV19 to TRBJ2-7; TRBD2 agrees at 8 bases. The V gene's germline CDR1 is LNHDA and CDR2 SQIVND (reference sequence). The J segment lost 3 bases and the V segment lost 5 bases, leaving 3 bases of the junction unmatched. This CDR3 region has 13 residues. DNA of the CDR3: TGTGCCAGTAGTGCCAGCGGGAGCTACGAGCAGTACTTC. Translating gives CASSASGSYEQYF. Looking up the rest from reference TRBV19 and TRBJ2-7 gives the full variable domain: DGGITQSPKYLFRKEGQNVTLSCEQNLNHDAMYWYRQDPGQGLRLIYYSQIVNDFQKGDIAEGYSVSREKKESFPLTVTSAQKNPTAFYLCASSASGSYEQYFGPGTRLTVT.

V and J are TRBV4-3 and TRBJ1-5; tentatively, D is TRBD1 (6 bases). Germline loops: CDR1 LGHNA, CDR2 YSLEER. This CDR3 is built from 16 residues. The ends were cut back, 0 bases at V and 2 bases at J, with 11 bases in the middle. Here the CDR3 reads CASSQDYGTRNQPQHF. Here the CDR3 DNA reads TGCGCCAGCAGCCAAGATTATGGGACACGCAATCAGCCCCAGCATTTT.

The chain has TRBV2 and TRBJ1-1; D unresolved. CDR1 SNHLY and CDR2 FYNNEI come from the germline V gene. The CDR3 is 13 residues long. V lost 8 bases, J lost 0 bases, and 10 bases lay in between. In DNA, the CDR3 is TGTGCCAGCCTGGTGGCCATGAACACTGAAGCTTTCTTT. Translated, it gives CASLVAMNTEAFF. The whole variable domain, remainder taken from reference TRBV2 and TRBJ1-1, is EPEVTQTPSHQVTQMGQEVILRCVPISNHLYFYWYRQILGQKVEFLVSFYNNEISEKSEIFDDQFSVERPDGSNFTLKIRSTKLEDSAMYFCASLVAMNTEAFFGQGTRLTVV.

The rearrangement joins TRBV7-9 to TRBJ2-5; D gene unclear. Germline V gene lookup returns CDR1 SEHNR and CDR2 FQNEAQ (reference sequence). V gave up 2 bases and J gave up 4 bases, with 5 bases separating them. The length of the CDR3 is 12 residues. Here the CDR3 DNA reads TGTGCCAGCAGCTTAAGCTCAGAGACCCAGTACTTC. Its protein product is CASSLSSETQYF.

This clone was seen a few times. The chain combines TRBV27 with TRBJ2-1; 9 positions match TRBD2. Germline V gives CDR1 MNHEY, CDR2 SMNVEV (reference sequence). Trimming removed 5 bases from V and 12 bases from J; junction bases left unmatched: 11. The CDR3 spans 14 residues. The CDR3, as DNA: TGTGCCAGCAGTCCAGCGGGAGGTTATCTTGGGCAGTTCTTC. Encoded protein: CASSPAGGYLGQFF.

The chain is built from TRBV5-1 and TRBJ1-1; TRBD1 might be the D (6 bases). The CDR3 runs to 15 residues. From germline, CDR1 is SGHRS and CDR2 YFSETQ. With 5 bases removed from V and 4 bases from J, the gap between germline ends came to 18 bases. CDR3 sequence (DNA): TGCGCCAGCAGTCAGGGGAATGGAGTGGTCACTGAAGCTTTCTTT. Amino acids: CASSQGNGVVTEAFF.

The rearrangement links TRBV15 to TRBJ2-1; TRBD2 agrees at 16 bases. V lost 5 bases, J lost 6 bases, and 7 bases stayed unmatched. CDR1 LNHNV and CDR2 YYDKDF come from the germline V gene (reference sequence). The CDR3 is 17 amino acids. The DNA of the CDR3 is TGTGCCACCAGCGGGACTAGCGGGAGGGCCTATGGCAATGAGCAGTTCTTC. Amino acid sequence: CATSGTSGRAYGNEQFF.

The rearrangement links TRBV13 to TRBJ2-3; 11 bases fit TRBD2. CDR1 PRHDT and CDR2 FYEKMQ come from the germline V gene (reference sequence). CDR3 length: 18 amino acids. V lost 5 bases, J lost 0 bases, and 10 bases stayed unmatched. The CDR3 reads CASSGDPSGRFSTDTQYF. DNA of the CDR3: TGTGCCAGCAGCGGAGACCCTAGCGGGAGGTTCAGCACAGATACGCAGTATTTT.

This clone was found a few times. The CDR3 sequence is CASSPLDRGIAGNTIYF. In DNA form, the CDR3 reads TGTGCCAGCAGCCCTTTGGACAGGGGTATCGCTGGAAACACCATATATTTT. V gene TRBV5-6 combines with J gene TRBJ1-3; 9 bases agree with TRBD1. There are 17 residues in the CDR3. V was clipped by 4 bases and J by 2 bases; unmatched bases: 10. Germline assignment: CDR1 SGHDT and CDR2 YYEEEE.

The table lists this clone with a few counts. This chain joins TRBV4-3 and TRBJ2-3, with D possibly matching TRBD2 (6 bases). CDR3 length: 17 residues. Between the trimmed V and J ends, which lost 1 base and 2 bases, there was a span of 16 bases. Germline V gene lookup returns CDR1 LGHNA and CDR2 YSLEER. The CDR3 sequence: CASSQVRDFGYTDTQYF. The CDR3 DNA sequence: TGCGCCAGCAGCCAAGTACGGGACTTTGGGTACACAGATACGCAGTATTTT.

The rearrangement joins TRBV7-3 to TRBJ2-3, with D perhaps matching TRBD2 (7 bases). From germline, CDR1 is SGHTA and CDR2 FQGTGA. With 5 bases removed from V and 0 bases from J, the gap between germline ends came to 12 bases. This CDR3 has 15 residues. The DNA for the CDR3 is TGTGCCAGCAGCCTGGGGGGGCGTAGCACAGATACGCAGTATTTT. Residues: CASSLGGRSTDTQYF.

This clone was counted once. The V and J genes are TRBV7-6 and TRBJ2-5, with 11 bases identical to TRBD2. The CDR3 runs to 15 residues. CDR1 and CDR2 (germline): SGHVS, FNYEAQ. V lost 5 bases, J lost 3 bases, and 5 bases stayed unmatched. CDR3 residues: CASSQTSGTEETQYF. CDR3 in DNA: TGTGCCAGCAGCCAGACTAGCGGGACCGAAGAGACCCAGTACTTC.